This TCR beta chain was retrieved from a study of human T cells and chemical hapten exposure. The study, taken as a whole, reports: DPC sensitization left the count of TCRs above 1 in 1000 unchanged.

This clonotype appeared many times. Its antigen remains unknown. Authors' analysis steps: Samples contained a median of around 89,000 TCRs, with a range of roughly 20,000 to 700,000. MiXCR, applied by TCRdb to the 5' RACE reads, yields one record per CDR3 protein. TCRdb's processing, not the study's, gives the V and J calls here. Of around 140,000 distinct CDR3 sequences listed, 4.1% are singletons. The starting material, unfractionated whole blood, was used for total RNA extraction. V was cut by 7 bases and J by 4 bases, with 8 bases left in between. This CDR3 contains 12 residues. The gene calls are TRBV12-3 or TRBV12-4 and TRBJ1-5; D uncertain. The receptor was derived from a female donor in good health. The CDR3 reads CASTLENQPQHF. CDR3 nucleotide sequence: TGTGCCAGCACCCTTGAAAATCAGCCCCAGCATTTT.